Sequencing of this TCR beta chain was carried out in a study of long-term antiretroviral therapy in people with HIV. The germline V gene encodes CDR1 MNHNY and CDR2 SVGAGI (reference sequence). The CDR3 has 14 residues. Losses at the gene ends were 8 bases for V and 3 bases for J; bases not matched to a gene: 8. Version v3.0 of the immunoSEQ assay ran at survey level. Here immunoSEQ multiplex PCR was the method, and the copy in TCRdb shows in-frame clones only, minus some. The profile shows about 39,000 clones, 85% to 90% of them singletons. This clone was seen a single time. The sample here was unsorted PBMCs, taken 1.2 years after starting antiretroviral therapy. This receptor was taken from a woman aged 50 to 60 with HIV. V is TRBV6-6 and J is TRBJ2-7, with 9 bases aligning to TRBD1. CDR3 in amino acids: CASGTGGAIYEQYF. CDR3 DNA sequence: TGTGCCAGCGGCACAGGGGGCGCAATCTACGAGCAGTACTTC.